Listed below are T cell receptor beta chains from one sample, sequenced in a study of brain T cells in children with intractable seizures. Profiled with immunoSEQ multiplex PCR; TCRdb holds only in-frame clones, not every one. Found here are about 340,000 clones, nearly 95% of them singletons; the top ten hold 5.5% to 6%. Sequencing was performed on peripheral blood, taken approximately 5 months after surgery. These receptors all come from a boy under three years old with tuberous sclerosis and intractable seizures. Each CDR3 is given with its conserved first and last residue. A D gene is named only where the DNA matches it firmly. Where a row states a size, it is once, few, many or the class of an expanded clone; other rows omit it.

v_gene	j_gene	abundance	d_gene	CDR3aa	CDR3nt
TRBV19	TRBJ1-5	-	-	CASSIVEGNQPQHF	TGTGCCAGTAGTATAGTTGAGGGCAATCAGCCCCAGCATTTT
TRBV6-5	TRBJ1-3	-	-	CASKTGTNSGNTIYF	TGTGCCAGCAAGACAGGAACCAACTCTGGAAACACCATATATTTT
TRBV18	TRBJ1-1	-	TRBD1	CASSEGALNTEAFF	TGTGCCAGCTCTGAGGGGGCCTTGAACACTGAAGCTTTCTTT
TRBV25-1	TRBJ2-3	-	TRBD2	CASSEYRTSAQGDTQYF	TGTGCCAGCAGTGAATATAGGACTAGCGCCCAGGGAGATACGCAGTATTTT
TRBV6-4	TRBJ2-1	-	-	CASSDPRESSYNEQFF	TGTGCCAGCAGTGACCCCCGGGAGAGCTCCTACAATGAGCAGTTCTTC
TRBV6-1	TRBJ2-7	-	TRBD2	CASSDPGLVVKDEQYF	TGTGCCAGCAGTGACCCGGGACTAGTGGTAAAGGACGAGCAGTACTTC
TRBV7-8	TRBJ2-2	few	-	CASSLRTPAGTGELFF	TGTGCCAGCAGCTTACGTACCCCCGCGGGCACCGGGGAGCTGTTTTTT
TRBV5-1	TRBJ2-3	-	TRBD2	CASSLGTSGGTDTQYF	TGCGCCAGCAGCTTGGGGACTAGCGGGGGAACAGATACGCAGTATTTT
TRBV24-1	TRBJ2-2	-	-	CATSASGELFF	TGTGCCACATCCGCCTCCGGGGAGCTGTTTTTT
TRBV29-1	TRBJ1-2	-	-	CSVTGQWNYGYTF	TGCAGCGTTACAGGACAATGGAACTATGGCTACACCTTC
TRBV19	TRBJ2-7	-	-	CASSPYGAAYEQYF	TGTGCCAGTAGCCCCTACGGGGCAGCCTACGAGCAGTACTTC
TRBV12-3/TRBV12-4	TRBJ1-2	-	-	CASSLGRNYGYTF	TGTGCCAGCAGTTTAGGGCGGAACTATGGCTACACCTTC
TRBV3-1/TRBV3-2	TRBJ2-3	-	-	CASSQTPRDTQYF	TGTGCCAGCAGCCAAACCCCTCGGGATACGCAGTATTTT
TRBV2	TRBJ1-3	-	-	CASSALGGNTIYF	TGTGCCAGCAGCGCCTTGGGGGGAAACACCATATATTTT
TRBV5-5	TRBJ2-7	-	-	CASSLAAAAYEQYF	TGTGCCAGCAGCTTGGCCGCGGCAGCCTACGAGCAGTACTTC
TRBV6-5	TRBJ2-3	-	TRBD2	CASRIAGGPDTQYF	TGTGCCAGCAGAATAGCGGGAGGGCCAGATACGCAGTATTTT
TRBV6-1	TRBJ1-5	-	-	CASSENPASYSNQPQHF	TGTGCCAGCAGTGAAAACCCCGCCAGCTATAGCAATCAGCCCCAGCATTTT
TRBV5-5	TRBJ2-2	-	-	CASSLGKNTGELFF	TGTGCCAGCAGCTTGGGCAAAAACACCGGGGAGCTGTTTTTT
TRBV19	TRBJ1-6	-	-	CASSIKTGPRYSPLHF	TGTGCCAGTAGTATTAAGACAGGCCCGAGATATTCACCCCTCCACTTT
TRBV6-2/TRBV6-3	TRBJ1-2	-	-	CASSYGRRARYGYTF	TGTGCCAGCAGTTACGGTCGAAGGGCCCGCTATGGCTACACCTTC
TRBV6-6	TRBJ1-2	-	-	CAIRTLNGYTF	TGTGCCATAAGGACCCTAAATGGCTACACCTTC
TRBV30	TRBJ2-1	-	-	CAWSPFSGGRYNEQFF	TGTGCCTGGAGTCCGTTTTCTGGAGGGCGGTACAATGAGCAGTTCTTC
TRBV7-9	TRBJ1-6	-	-	CASSSDDSPLHF	TGTGCCAGCAGCTCTGACGATTCACCCCTCCACTTT
TRBV2	TRBJ2-7	-	TRBD2	CASSGPTSGRKNYEQYF	TGTGCCAGCAGTGGACCAACTAGCGGGAGGAAGAACTACGAGCAGTACTTC
TRBV7-9	TRBJ2-1	-	TRBD2	CASSLYSGGAYNEQFF	TGTGCCAGCAGCTTGTATAGCGGGGGGGCCTACAATGAGCAGTTCTTC
TRBV7-2	TRBJ2-3	-	-	CASSLGGYSDTQYF	TGTGCCAGCAGCTTAGGAGGCTATTCAGATACGCAGTATTTT